The rows below give T cell receptor beta chains drawn from one sample of a study of blood T cell repertoires in COVID-19. Here immunoSEQ multiplex PCR was the method, and the copy in TCRdb shows in-frame clones only, minus some. The top ten clones hold about 0.95% of a sample with fewer than 250,000 clones, about 87% of them seen once. The sample comprised PBMCs or T cells enriched from blood (not recorded which). These receptors were obtained from a middle-aged man who had been exposed to COVID-19. Each CDR3 is given with its conserved first and last residue. Fields, in order: D gene, CDR3 length, J gene, clone size, V gene, CDR3 DNA, CDR3 protein. The D gene is left open where the match is weak. For some rows the clone size is stated as once, few or many, or as a class when expanded; others skip it.

TRBD2 15 TRBJ2-1 . TRBV3-1/TRBV3-2 TGTGCCAGCAGCTCTGGCGGGAGGGGTTACAATGAGCAGTTCTTC CASSSGGRGYNEQFF
. 13 TRBJ2-5 . TRBV7-9 TGTGCCAGCAGCGGTTCGGACCAAGAGACCCAGTACTTC CASSGSDQETQYF
TRBD1 17 TRBJ2-1 . TRBV10-3 TGTGCCATCAGTGAGTTACGACAGGGTCCCACCTACAATGAGCAGTTCTTC CAISELRQGPTYNEQFF
. 12 TRBJ2-5 . TRBV27 TGTGCCAGCAGTTCCACCCGGGAGACCCAGTACTTC CASSSTRETQYF
. 16 TRBJ1-1 . TRBV19 TGTGCCAGTAGTATTCGGAGGAGATCGGGGGATGCTGAAGCTTTCTTT CASSIRRRSGDAEAFF
. 15 TRBJ1-2 . TRBV5-4 TGTGCCAGCAGCTTGGGCCGACAGGCAAACTATGGCTACACCTTC CASSLGRQANYGYTF
TRBD2 15 TRBJ2-1 . TRBV19 TGTGCCAGTAGTATTGGCGGGGGCTCCTACAATGAGCAGTTCTTC CASSIGGGSYNEQFF
. 15 TRBJ1-3 . TRBV7-9 TGTGCCAGCAGCTTAGCGCTGCCAGCTGGAAACACCATATATTTT CASSLALPAGNTIYF
. 11 TRBJ1-1 few TRBV12-5 TGTGCTAGTGGCCCAGGGGATAAAGCTTTCTTT CASGPGDKAFF
. 15 TRBJ2-6 . TRBV9 TGTGCCAGCAGCGTTAGAGGTGCTGGGGCCAACGTCCTGACTTTC CASSVRGAGANVLTF
. 14 TRBJ1-3 . TRBV6-5 TGTGCCAGCAAAGACCACAGGGCTGGAAACACCATATATTTT CASKDHRAGNTIYF
TRBD2 14 TRBJ2-7 . TRBV18 TGTGCCAGCTCACCAGGACTGGTAGCGGGGGAGCAGTACTTC CASSPGLVAGEQYF
. 15 TRBJ1-2 . TRBV7-9 TGTGCCAGCAGCACGAACCAGGGTGTTGCGAGGGGCTACACCTTC CASSTNQGVARGYTF
. 12 TRBJ1-2 . TRBV27 TGTGCCAGCACCACAGGGCTGAGTGGCTACACCTTC CASTTGLSGYTF
. 16 TRBJ2-3 . TRBV3-1/TRBV3-2 TGTGCCAGCAGCCAGACGACAGGGGAGGGGGGAGATACGCAGTATTTT CASSQTTGEGGDTQYF
. 14 TRBJ1-1 . TRBV28 TGTGCCAGCAGGGCCCCCTTCATGAACACTGAAGCTTTCTTT CASRAPFMNTEAFF
TRBD1 14 TRBJ1-2 . TRBV9 TGTGCCAGCAGCGTCGGGACAGGGAAATATGGCTACACCTTC CASSVGTGKYGYTF
. 16 TRBJ2-3 . TRBV7-8 TGTGCCAGCAGCTTAGCCTACTCTCTTACCACAGATACGCAGTATTTT CASSLAYSLTTDTQYF
. 14 TRBJ2-2 . TRBV2 TGTGCCAGCAGAGAGGGGGAGAACACCGGGGAGCTGTTTTTT CASREGENTGELFF
. 15 TRBJ1-1 . TRBV6-5 TGTGCCAGCAGAATTGACAGGATCCCTAACACTGAAGCTTTCTTT CASRIDRIPNTEAFF
TRBD1 15 TRBJ2-5 . TRBV4-2 TGTGCCAGCAGCCATGGGACAGGGTTCCAAGAGACCCAGTACTTC CASSHGTGFQETQYF
TRBD1 17 TRBJ1-5 . TRBV19 TGTGCCAGTAGTAGACGGACAGGGGAAATGAGCAATCAGCCCCAGCATTTT CASSRRTGEMSNQPQHF
. 13 TRBJ1-1 . TRBV6-2/TRBV6-3 TGTGCCAGCAGTTACAGTAGGAACACTGAAGCTTTCTTT CASSYSRNTEAFF
. 14 TRBJ1-1 . TRBV11-2 TGTGCCAGCAGCTCTGGACAGCTCCACACTGAAGCTTTCTTT CASSSGQLHTEAFF
. 13 TRBJ1-5 . TRBV11-2 TGTGCCAGCAGCTTAGGGGAGGGGCAGTCCCAGCATTTT CASSLGEGQSQHF
TRBD1 16 TRBJ1-3 . TRBV6-1 TGTGCCAGCAGTGAACCCGGGACAGGGAAGGGAAACACCATATATTTT CASSEPGTGKGNTIYF
TRBD2 14 TRBJ2-7 . TRBV7-9 TGTGCCAGCAGCTTCACTAGCGGCTCCTACGAGCAGTACTTC CASSFTSGSYEQYF
. 12 TRBJ1-1 . TRBV3-1/TRBV3-2 TGTGCCAGCAGCCAACTCCGAGATGAAGCTTTCTTT CASSQLRDEAFF
. 14 TRBJ1-3 few TRBV7-3 TGTGCCAGCAGCTTAAGGGCCTCTGGAAACACCATATATTTT CASSLRASGNTIYF